The 27 T cell receptor beta chains reported below all come from one sample, sequenced in a study of blood T cells in healthy people across ages. PCR was performed a second time for roughly 7 to 12 cycles using a sample-barcoded 5' primer and a J-beta primer mix. TCRdb passed the 5' RACE reads through MiXCR, listing each CDR3 protein once. Of 1.5 million to 2 million distinct CDR3 sequences in the sample, about 30% were seen once. Specimen: blood. These receptors were obtained from a woman aged 25-40 years in good health.

As regards this clonotype: It may be a read error: a sequence one base away is much more abundant. V gene TRBV29-1 combines with J gene TRBJ2-1, with TRBD1 matching over 7 bases. This CDR3 comprises 16 residues. With V trimmed by 0 bases and J by 10 bases, 15 bases remained unmatched. Germline lookup yields CDR1 SQVTM and CDR2 ANQGSEA. CDR3 loop: CSVEDQGDVAPYEQFF. DNA of the CDR3: TGCAGCGTTGAAGATCAGGGGGACGTGGCACCCTACGAGCAGTTCTTC.

This chain joins TRBV7-2 and TRBJ2-3; D tentatively fits TRBD1 or TRBD2 (5 bases each). CDR1 SGHTA and CDR2 FQGNSA come from the germline V gene. CDR3 length: 13 amino acids. The ends were cut back, 5 bases at V and 5 bases at J, with 11 bases in the middle. The CDR3 DNA reads as TGTGCCAGCAGCGACGGGGCCCAAGATACGCAGTATTTT. This translates into CASSDGAQDTQYF.

This clonotype was counted a few times. The chain recombines TRBV7-9 with TRBJ1-4; 9 nucleotides line up with TRBD1. The CDR3 spans 15 residues. With V trimmed by 5 bases and J by 8 bases, 9 bases remained unmatched. Germline-derived CDR1 and CDR2 are SEHNR and FQNEAQ (reference sequence). The CDR3 region has the DNA TGTGCCAGCAGCCCGGACAGGGGAGGCGCCGAAAAACTGTTTTTT. It encodes CASSPDRGGAEKLFF.

The J gene is TRBJ2-1, the V gene TRBV15, with 7 bases lining up with TRBD2. CDR3 length equals 15 residues. V shed 1 base, J shed 3 bases, and the junction held 3 bases outside the gene matches. Germline values: CDR1 LNHNV, CDR2 YYDKDF (reference sequence). This CDR3 reads CATSRAAGVYNEQFF. In DNA form, the CDR3 reads TGTGCCACCAGCAGAGCCGCGGGGGTCTACAATGAGCAGTTCTTC. The entire variable domain, with the rest obtained from reference TRBV15 and TRBJ2-1, is as follows: DAMVIQNPRYQVTQFGKPVTLSCSQTLNHNVMYWYQQKSSQAPKLLFHYYDKDFNNEADTPDNFQSRRPNTSFCFLDIRSPGLGDTAMYLCATSRAAGVYNEQFFGPGTRLTVL.

The rearrangement joins TRBV7-9 to TRBJ1-6; D may be TRBD1 (6 bases). Trimming removed 1 base from V and 10 bases from J, with 14 bases in between. CDR3 length: 15 amino acids. The germline CDR1 and CDR2 sequences are SEHNR and FQNEAQ (reference sequence). The CDR3 bases are TGTGCCAGCAGCTTAGGTCCACAGGGAGGATCACCCCTCCACTTT. Translation gives CASSLGPQGGSPLHF.

Regarding this clonotype: A junction boundary mismatches the germline segment, possibly from a read error. The rearrangement joins TRBV24-1 to TRBJ2-1; a possible D gene is TRBD1 (5 bases). The CDR3 runs 17 residues. The germline V gene has CDR1 KGHDR and CDR2 SFDVKD. CDR3 sequence: CATSEIQGAGRYSEQFF. CDR3 nucleotide sequence: TGTGCCACCAGTGAGATCCAGGGTGCAGGAAGGTACAGTGAGCAGTTCTTC.

There are many counts of this clonotype. This chain uses TRBV10-3 with TRBJ2-7; TRBD1 might be the D (6 bases). With 1 base removed from V and 5 bases from J, the gap between germline ends came to 12 bases. This CDR3 has 14 amino acids. Germline CDR1 is ENHRY and CDR2 is SYGVKD. DNA for the CDR3: TGTGCCATCAGTGAGTTTCAACAGGGCGACGAGCAGTACTTC. It translates to CAISEFQQGDEQYF.

Ten or more counts support this clonotype. V and J are TRBV4-3 and TRBJ2-3; tentative D call: TRBD2 (5 bases). With 0 bases removed from V and 0 bases from J, the gap between germline ends came to 10 bases. This CDR3 has 16 residues. The V gene's germline CDR1 is LGHNA and CDR2 YSLEER. The CDR3, as DNA: TGCGCCAGCAGCCAAGATGCGGGTTTTAGCACAGATACGCAGTATTTT. Encoded protein: CASSQDAGFSTDTQYF.

The chain joins TRBV27 to TRBJ1-5; tentatively, D is TRBD1 (6 bases). V lost 9 bases and J lost 5, with 11 bases in between. CDR1 and CDR2 (germline): MNHEY, SMNVEV (reference sequence). This CDR3 has 12 amino acids. The CDR3 spells CASGGGDQPQHF. CDR3 sequence (DNA): TGTGCCAGTGGGGGCGGGGATCAGCCCCAGCATTTT.

This clonotype was detected ten times or more. V is TRBV20-1 and J is TRBJ1-2; 9 bases agree with TRBD1. The CDR3 is 13 amino acids. Per the germline V gene, CDR1 is DFQATT and CDR2 is SNEGSKA (reference sequence). With V trimmed by 4 bases and J by 4 bases, 4 bases remained unmatched. CDR3 sequence (DNA): TGCAGTGCTACCTTGACAGGGGGCTATGGCTACACCTTC. Its protein product is CSATLTGGYGYTF.

The V and J genes are TRBV5-1 and TRBJ2-7; possibly TRBD2 for D (6 bases). V lost 4 bases and J 5 bases, leaving 19 bases between the germline ends. This CDR3 has 15 residues. The germline V gene encodes CDR1 SGHRS and CDR2 YFSETQ. CDR3 DNA sequence: TGCGCCAGCAGCAAGGAGGGCCCAACAGACGACGAGCAGTACTTC. Translation gives CASSKEGPTDDEQYF. Complete variable domain (other parts from reference TRBV5-1 and TRBJ2-7): KAGVTQTPRYLIKTRGQQVTLSCSPISGHRSVSWYQQTPGQGLQFLFEYFSETQRNKGNFPGRFSGRQFSNSRSEMNVSTLELGDSALYLCASSKEGPTDDEQYFGPGTRLTVT.

A note on this clonotype: Relative to the germline gene, one junction end is altered; a read error may explain this. This sequence joins TRBV27 and TRBJ1-1; D uncertain. CDR1 and CDR2 from the germline V gene are MNHEY and SMNVEV (reference sequence). The CDR3 loop spans 13 amino acids. The DNA of the CDR3 is TGTGTCAGCAGTTTATCCGTGGACACTGAAGCTTTCTTT. Translating gives CVSSLSVDTEAFF.

This clonotype was counted a few times. The junction and the germline gene differ at one end; a read error may be behind it. The chain uses TRBV6-5 and TRBJ1-5; 8 bases line up with TRBD1. Germline V gene lookup returns CDR1 MNHEY and CDR2 SVGAGI. The CDR3 loop spans 15 amino acids. CDR3 residues: CASSYSRGPDQPQHF. The CDR3 DNA follows: TGCGCCAGCAGTTACTCCAGGGGGCCAGATCAGCCCCAGCATTTT.

The genes are TRBV2 and TRBJ1-4, with D maybe TRBD1 (5 bases). Germline lookup yields CDR1 SNHLY and CDR2 FYNNEI. V was pared by 11 bases and J by 7 bases, with 14 bases between. This CDR3 is built from 12 residues. CDR3 sequence reads: CARKGYGEKLFF. The DNA of the CDR3 is TGTGCCCGCAAGGGGTACGGTGAAAAACTGTTTTTT.

This clonotype was counted a few times. This chain uses TRBV13 with TRBJ2-7, with D perhaps assigned TRBD1 or TRBD2 (6 bases each). The CDR3 contains 17 residues. V was clipped by 2 bases and J by 1 base, with 18 bases between them. CDR1 and CDR2 from the germline V gene are PRHDT and FYEKMQ (reference sequence). The CDR3 reads CASSLHKVGGWSYEQYF. CDR3 bases: TGTGCCAGCAGCTTACATAAGGTGGGGGGCTGGTCCTACGAGCAGTACTTC. The entire variable domain, with the rest obtained from reference TRBV13 and TRBJ2-7, is as follows: AAGVIQSPRHLIKEKRETATLKCYPIPRHDTVYWYQQGPGQDPQFLISFYEKMQSDKGSIPDRFSAQQFSDYHSELNMSSLELGDSALYFCASSLHKVGGWSYEQYFGPGTRLTVT.

The chain joins TRBV12-3 or TRBV12-4 to TRBJ1-2; 7 nucleotides line up with TRBD1. J gave up 8 bases and V 4 bases, and 13 bases lay outside the gene matches. This CDR3 comprises 15 residues. The CDR3 is CASSSGTDPVLGYTF. The CDR3, as DNA: TGTGCCAGCAGTTCCGGGACAGACCCCGTTTTGGGCTACACCTTC.

This clonotype was counted once. The CDR3 region is CAIRPTAINTEAFF. Here the CDR3 DNA reads TGTGCCATCAGGCCGACAGCCATTAACACTGAAGCTTTCTTT. This sequence joins TRBV10-3 and TRBJ1-1; D possibly corresponds to TRBD1 (5 bases). There are 14 residues in the CDR3. Looked up from germline, CDR1 is ENHRY and CDR2 is SYGVKD. Trimming cost V 6 bases and J 2 bases, with 13 bases left between them.

The rearrangement links TRBV12-3 or TRBV12-4 to TRBJ1-5, with 7 bases lining up with TRBD1. CDR3 length equals 15 residues. V shed 6 bases, J shed 6 bases, and the junction held 11 bases outside the gene matches. The CDR3 reads CASSFSDRVGQPQHF. CDR3 nucleotide sequence: TGTGCCAGCAGCTTCTCAGACAGGGTTGGTCAGCCCCAGCATTTT.

Many counts were recorded for this clonotype. The rearrangement uses TRBV6-5 and TRBJ2-3; D may be TRBD2 (6 bases). V lost 6 bases, J lost 2 bases, and 12 bases lay in between. The germline V gene encodes CDR1 MNHEY and CDR2 SVGAGI. There are 14 residues in the CDR3. CDR3 protein: CASSQRTNTDTQYF. The CDR3 coding sequence is TGTGCCAGCAGCCAGCGGACTAACACAGATACGCAGTATTTT.

This clonotype was picked up a small number of times. This chain connects TRBV15 to TRBJ2-1; possible D gene TRBD2, 6 bases. CDR1 is LNHNV, CDR2 YYDKDF, per germline (reference sequence). The CDR3 is 18 amino acids. Deletions cut 4 bases from V and 0 bases from J, with 19 bases between. CDR3 residues: CATSTRRRGGSSYNEQFF. CDR3 DNA sequence: TGTGCCACCAGCACCCGAAGGCGTGGGGGGAGCTCCTACAATGAGCAGTTCTTC.

The chain employs TRBV18 and TRBJ1-1; TRBD1 is a possible D gene (5 bases). The V and J ends lost 1 base and 4 bases respectively, with 13 bases between them. Germline V gene sequence: CDR1 KGHSH, CDR2 LQKENI. The CDR3 covers 15 residues. The DNA of the CDR3 is TGTGCCAGCTCACCACAGGGCACGGGGGGCACTGAAGCTTTCTTT. Amino acid sequence: CASSPQGTGGTEAFF.

This clonotype was recorded many times. The rearrangement joins TRBV29-1 to TRBJ2-1; D might be TRBD2 (5 bases). V was cut by 3 bases and J by 4 bases, with 10 bases left in between. Germline V CDR1 and CDR2: SQVTM, ANQGSEA. The CDR3 loop spans 13 amino acids. The CDR3 DNA reads as TGCAGCGTTGAGGTTCCGGGATACAATGAGCAGTTCTTC. It codes for CSVEVPGYNEQFF.

J is TRBJ2-5 and V is TRBV7-2, with 7 bases fitting TRBD2. From germline, CDR1 is SGHTA and CDR2 FQGNSA. The CDR3 extends over 16 amino acids. V lost 2 bases, J lost 0 bases, and 6 bases stayed unmatched. For the CDR3, the DNA is TGTGCCAGCAGCTTAACCCAGCGGGGAGACCAAGAGACCCAGTACTTC. Translating gives CASSLTQRGDQETQYF.

CDR3 residues: CASSLMATVSYNEQFF. DNA for the CDR3: TGTGCCAGCAGTCTTATGGCGACGGTTTCCTACAATGAGCAGTTCTTC. The genes are TRBV12-3 or TRBV12-4 and TRBJ2-1; D unresolved. V dropped 5 bases and J dropped 1 base, with 15 bases sitting between them. The CDR3 is 16 amino acids.

About this clonotype itself: A much larger clone lies a single base off, so this may be a read error. Here the CDR3 omits its conserved ending phenylalanine or tryptophan, so a read error is the likely source. The chain links TRBV7-9 to TRBJ2-5; D not resolved. Trimming pared 2 bases from V and 2 bases from J, leaving 6 bases between. This CDR3 has 13 residues. CDR1 is SEHNR and CDR2 is FQNEAQ in the germline V gene (reference sequence). The CDR3 DNA reads TGTGCCAGCAGCTTACTACCACAAGAGACCCAGTACTCC. Translated, it gives CASSLLPQETQYS.

The J gene is TRBJ2-1, the V gene TRBV3-1; TRBD1 matches at 7 bases. J lost 2 bases, V lost 2 bases, and 6 bases had no gene match. The CDR3 consists of 16 residues. Germline values: CDR1 LGHDT, CDR2 YNNKEL (reference sequence). The CDR3 region has the DNA TGTGCCAGCAGCCAACCCGGGACAGAGGCCTACAATGAGCAGTTCTTC. This codes for CASSQPGTEAYNEQFF.

This clonotype was seen a few times. The chain employs TRBV29-1 and TRBJ2-3; tentatively, D is TRBD1 or TRBD2 (5 bases each). This CDR3 has 13 residues. In germline, CDR1 is SQVTM, CDR2 ANQGSEA. V dropped 5 bases and J dropped 3 bases, with 12 bases sitting between them. The DNA of the CDR3 is TGCAGCGTTCGGGCTGGGACGACAGATACGCAGTATTTT. This translates into CSVRAGTTDTQYF.